The source of this T cell receptor (beta chain) is a study of shared clonotypes between healthy human individuals. It was CD45RO-negative cells, positively selected for CCR7, that made up naive CD8 cells, with terminally differentiated effector memory CD45RA+ cells excluded. Unmatched junction bases numbered 8, after V lost 7 bases and J lost 3 bases. The CDR3 consists of 15 residues. Germline V gives CDR1 MNHEY, CDR2 SMNVEV (reference sequence). Measured with immunoSEQ multiplex PCR; TCRdb has only the in-frame clones, and not every one. The sample has nearly 2 million clones, approximately 94% seen once; the top ten hold 1% to 1.5%.

The sequenced sample was naive CD8+ T cells sorted from blood. The chain is built from TRBV27 and TRBJ2-7, with 11 positions matching TRBD2. This TCR derives from a man between 18 and 35 years old in good health. CDR3 sequence reads: CASNPPGLADYEQYF. The CDR3 bases are TGTGCCAGCAACCCGCCGGGACTAGCGGACTACGAGCAGTACTTC.